The 21 T cell receptor beta chains below all came from one sample that was sequenced in a study of siplizumab effects on memory and regulatory T cells. TCRdb's table, derived via immunoSEQ multiplex PCR, lists solely in-frame clones and lacks some. The sample consists of about 100,000 clones, about nine tenths of them appearing once. Sequenced: CD4+ T cells sorted from blood. The origin of the receptors is a human donor in good health.

V and J are TRBV27 and TRBJ2-7, with 7 bases matching TRBD1. The germline CDR1 and CDR2 sequences are MNHEY and SMNVEV (reference sequence). Trimming at V came to 5 bases and at J to 2 bases, leaving 6 bases not matched to a gene. This CDR3 is 14 amino acids long. CDR3 sequence: CASSTGTVPYEQYF. The CDR3 coding sequence is TGTGCCAGCAGTACCGGGACAGTTCCCTACGAGCAGTACTTC.

The chain combines TRBV30 with TRBJ2-5; no definite D call. The CDR3 consists of 11 residues. In germline, CDR1 is GTSNPN, CDR2 SVGIG (reference sequence). The V end was cut by 2 bases, the J end by 9 bases, with 10 bases between. The CDR3 DNA is TGTGCCTGGAGTCCGGCCGAGGCCCAGTACTTC. This codes for CAWSPAEAQYF.

The rearrangement joins TRBV6-6 to TRBJ2-5, with TRBD1 matching 9 bases. Germline values: CDR1 MNHNY, CDR2 SVGAGI (reference sequence). Trimming cost V 4 bases and J 1 base; bases outside gene matches: 4. The CDR3 has 15 amino acids. CDR3 sequence reads: CASSSGTGTQETQYF. The CDR3 nucleotides are TGTGCCAGCAGTTCCGGGACAGGGACCCAAGAGACCCAGTACTTC.

V and J are TRBV7-9 and TRBJ1-2; D unresolved. The CDR3 sequence is 13 residues long. Germline V gene lookup returns CDR1 SEHNR and CDR2 FQNEAQ (reference sequence). V was clipped by 5 bases and J by 6 bases, with 13 bases between them. The DNA for the CDR3 is TGTGCCAGCAGCAGAGGATGGGCGGATGGCTACACCTTC. Translation gives CASSRGWADGYTF.

The rearrangement uses TRBV6-5 and TRBJ1-2; D gene uncertain. The germline CDR1 and CDR2 sequences are MNHEY and SVGAGI. Deletions cut 8 bases from V and 0 bases from J, with 4 bases between. There are 11 residues in the CDR3. Here the CDR3 reads CASGTNYGYTF. Here the CDR3 DNA reads TGTGCCAGCGGCACTAACTATGGCTACACCTTC.

V gene TRBV7-2 combines with J gene TRBJ2-3; 9 nucleotides match TRBD2. The CDR3 is made up of 17 amino acids. V trimming: 0 bases; J trimming: 2 bases; junction bases outside the gene matches: 6. In germline, CDR1 is SGHTA, CDR2 FQGNSA. In DNA, the CDR3 is TGTGCCAGCAGCTTAGCGAGCACTAGCGGGTTCACAGATACGCAGTATTTT. It encodes CASSLASTSGFTDTQYF.

J is TRBJ2-2 and V is TRBV12-2; the table's D call, TRBD1, was not checked against the DNA. TRBV12-2 is reported as a pseudogene. This CDR3 spans 15 amino acids. The CDR3 protein is CASRPPGEKVGELFF. As DNA, the CDR3 is TGTGCAAGTCGCCCCCCAGGGGAGAAGGTCGGGGAGCTGTTTTTT.

This clone has only one observation. The CDR3 sequence is CASENTGELFF. The CDR3 DNA reads as TGTGCCAGTGAGAACACCGGGGAGCTGTTTTTT. The chain has TRBV28 and TRBJ2-2; D is uncertain. The CDR3 contains 11 residues. In germline, CDR1 is MDHEN, CDR2 SYDVKM. The V and J ends lost 9 bases and 1 base respectively, with 3 bases between them.

J is TRBJ2-7 and V is TRBV29-1; maybe TRBD1 (6 bases). This CDR3 has 14 residues. The germline CDR1 and CDR2 sequences are SQVTM and ANQGSEA. V lost 7 bases, J lost 5 bases, and 21 bases lay in between. As DNA, the CDR3 is TGCAGCGCCATCAAAGCCAACACAGGGAACGAGCAGTACTTC. Its protein is CSAIKANTGNEQYF.

This clone was observed a handful of times. The gene calls are TRBV21-1 and TRBJ2-7; TRBD1 reflects the table's D call only, with no check against the DNA. TRBV21-1 is marked as a pseudogene. The CDR3 runs to 18 residues. The CDR3 spells CASSLPGQRSKGPYEQYF. CDR3 coding DNA: TGTGCCAGCAGCTTACCGGGACAGCGATCTAAAGGGCCCTACGAGCAGTACTTC.

The V gene is TRBV19, the J gene TRBJ2-5; D is perhaps TRBD2 (7 bases). The V gene lost 6 bases and the J gene lost 5 bases, with 10 bases spanning the gap. The CDR3 sequence is 12 residues long. CDR1 and CDR2 (germline): LNHDA, SQIVND (reference sequence). Here the CDR3 reads CASRGGVETQYF. CDR3 in DNA: TGTGCCAGTAGAGGGGGGGTGGAGACCCAGTACTTC.

J is TRBJ2-7 and V is TRBV7-2; 13 bases map to TRBD2. CDR1 and CDR2 (germline): SGHTA, FQGNSA. The CDR3 runs 15 residues. V lost 4 bases, J lost 2 bases, and 2 bases stayed unmatched. The CDR3 nucleotides read TGTGCCAGCAGCTCGGGACTAGCGGGAACCTACGAGCAGTACTTC. It encodes CASSSGLAGTYEQYF.

The V call is TRBV25-1, the J call TRBJ2-1, with 8 bases identical to TRBD1. The CDR3 spans 15 residues. Looked up from germline, CDR1 is MGHDK and CDR2 is SYGVNS. With 3 bases clipped from V and 7 bases from J, the junction kept 8 bases outside the gene matches. The CDR3 spells CASSDRGRQLNEQFF. As DNA, the CDR3 is TGTGCCAGCAGTGACAGGGGGCGACAATTAAATGAGCAGTTCTTC.

The chain joins TRBV5-4 to TRBJ2-1, with D tentatively TRBD1 (6 bases). Per the germline V gene, CDR1 is SGHNT and CDR2 is YYREEE (reference sequence). CDR3 length: 15 amino acids. Between the trimmed V and J ends, which lost 4 bases and 8 bases, there was a span of 19 bases. The CDR3 loop reads CASSPGDAAGDEQFF. The DNA of the CDR3 is TGTGCCAGCAGCCCAGGGGATGCGGCAGGCGATGAGCAGTTCTTC.

J is TRBJ1-2 and V is TRBV6-5; D uncertain. In germline, CDR1 is MNHEY, CDR2 SVGAGI. The germline V and J ends were trimmed by 0 bases and 2 bases, with 4 bases remaining between them. The CDR3 spans 13 residues. The CDR3 region is CASSYSENYGYTF. CDR3 bases: TGTGCCAGCAGTTACTCGGAGAACTATGGCTACACCTTC.

This chain uses TRBV12-5 with TRBJ2-2; D remains unclear. Trimming stripped 1 base from V and 2 bases from J, with 8 bases between. CDR3 length: 15 residues. The germline V gene has CDR1 LGHNT and CDR2 FRNRAP. This CDR3 is CASGLGPTNTGELFF. CDR3 DNA: TGTGCTAGTGGTTTGGGTCCAACCAACACCGGGGAGCTGTTTTTT.

The chain carries TRBV12-5 and TRBJ2-6; 15 nucleotides agree with TRBD2. V lost 3 bases and J lost 12; bases outside the gene matches: 9. Germline-derived CDR1 and CDR2 are LGHNT and FRNRAP. The CDR3 runs 17 residues. CDR3 nucleotide sequence: TGTGCTAGTGGTTTTCATCTCGGACTAGCGGGGGGGATCGTCCTGACTTTC. Translation gives CASGFHLGLAGGIVLTF. Based on the CDR3 plus reference TRBV12-5 and TRBJ2-6, the full variable domain is DARVTQTPRHKVTEMGQEVTMRCQPILGHNTVFWYRQTMMQGLELLAYFRNRAPLDDSGMPKDRFSAEMPDATLATLKIQPSEPRDSAVYFCASGFHLGLAGGIVLTFGAGSRLTVL.

V and J are TRBV18 and TRBJ2-5; possibly TRBD2 for D (6 bases). CDR1 is KGHSH and CDR2 is LQKENI in the germline V gene. V lost 3 bases and J 5 bases, leaving 10 bases between the germline ends. This CDR3 spans 13 amino acids. CDR3 nucleotides: TGTGCCAGCTCACCGACACGGGAGGAGACCCAGTACTTC. It encodes CASSPTREETQYF. The whole variable domain, remainder taken from reference TRBV18 and TRBJ2-5, is NAGVMQNPRHLVRRRGQEARLRCSPMKGHSHVYWYRQLPEEGLKFMVYLQKENIIDESGMPKERFSAEFPKEGPSILRIQQVVRGDSAAYFCASSPTREETQYFGPGTRLLVL.

The V call is TRBV7-2, the J call TRBJ2-1; 7 nucleotides align to TRBD1. The CDR3 is 15 residues long. Looked up from germline, CDR1 is SGHTA and CDR2 is FQGNSA. The ends lost 5 bases at V and 7 bases at J; junction bases unmatched: 11. CDR3 DNA sequence: TGTGCCAGCAGCCGTACTCGGGACAGACCAAATGAGCAGTTCTTC. It yields the protein CASSRTRDRPNEQFF. Variable domain in full (rest from reference TRBV7-2 and TRBJ2-1): GAGVSQSPSNKVTEKGKDVELRCDPISGHTALYWYRQSLGQGLEFLIYFQGNSAPDKSGLPSDRFSAERTGGSVSTLTIQRTQQEDSAVYLCASSRTRDRPNEQFFGPGTRLTVL.

The genes are TRBV6-4 and TRBJ2-7; no firm D call. From germline, CDR1 is MRHNA and CDR2 SNTAGT. V was clipped by 11 bases and J by 6 bases, with 14 bases between them. The CDR3 is made up of 11 amino acids. For the CDR3, the DNA is TGTGCCCGGTTTTCCCCTCGCGAGCAGTACTTC. It codes for CARFSPREQYF.

J is TRBJ2-1 and V is TRBV11-2, with TRBD2 identical over 7 bases. Unmatched junction bases numbered 8, after V lost 5 bases and J lost 4 bases. Germline V gene sequence: CDR1 SGHAT, CDR2 FQNNGV. The CDR3 runs to 15 residues. CDR3 in DNA: TGTGCCAGCAGCGGCCTTACGGGGGGTTACAATGAGCAGTTCTTC. Its protein is CASSGLTGGYNEQFF.